The 24 T cell receptor beta chains given below trace back to one sample, sequenced in a study of T-cell reconstitution after alpha-beta-depleted transplantation in children (dated by TCRdb to the mid-2010s). What the treatment or condition label conveys for this sample: allogeneic hematopoietic cell transplantation with graft depleted of TCRalphabeta T cells and CD19 B cells. The library was prepared using PCR. TCRdb names Illumina HiSeq 2500 as the instrument used. TCR libraries were prepared with molecular barcoding, using unique molecular identifiers to normalize TCRbeta repertoire quantification. TCRdb itself trimmed the public reads at Q25 with fastp, ran MiXCR and retained productive beta chains. Rows are combined by CDR3 protein, so each entry shows the most common genes and DNA. The sample profile shows around 200,000 distinct CDR3 sequences; more than 15% of them were found once. Together, the top ten hold around 45% of the sample.

The sample here was PBMCs, mostly from graft donor cells, taken 360 days after TCRalphabeta/CD19-depleted stem cell transplant. All receptors come from a male patient aged 2 to 9 who had a stem cell transplant for acute lymphoblastic leukemia, so the T cells may come from the graft donor.

This clonotype turned up a few times. The CDR3 nucleotides are TGCGCCAGCAGCCCTATTGGGGAGGGCCAAGAGACCCAGTACTTC. Translated: CASSPIGEGQETQYF. The V and J genes are TRBV5-1 and TRBJ2-5; 7 nucleotides match TRBD2. This CDR3 has 15 residues. J gave up 1 base and V 4 bases, and 7 bases lay outside the gene matches. CDR1 is SGHRS, CDR2 YFSETQ, per germline.

The CDR3 here is CASSSTSTSTDTQYF. CDR3 DNA: TGTGCCAGCAGTTCTACTAGTACTAGCACAGATACGCAGTATTTT. The chain employs TRBV12-3 or TRBV12-4 and TRBJ2-3, with D tentatively TRBD2 (5 bases). V lost 4 bases and J 0 bases, leaving 11 bases between the germline ends. The CDR3 length is 15 residues.

This clonotype was counted between two and nine times. CDR3 sequence reads: CATSREAGLYEQYF. The CDR3 coding sequence is TGTGCCACCAGCAGAGAGGCAGGGCTCTACGAGCAGTACTTC. The gene calls are TRBV15 and TRBJ2-7; tentatively, D is TRBD1 (5 bases). The V end was cut by 0 bases, the J end by 3 bases, with 9 bases between. The CDR3 has 14 amino acids. Germline CDR1 reads LNHNV; CDR2 reads YYDKDF (reference sequence).

The chain couples TRBV2 to TRBJ2-2; 8 bases match TRBD2. The V segment lost 6 bases and the J segment 0 bases; nucleotides outside the gene matches: 12. The germline gives CDR1 SNHLY, CDR2 FYNNEI. The CDR3 extends over 18 amino acids. The CDR3 region has the DNA TGTGCCAGCAGCGCCTCGTCCCCGGGACTAGCGAACACCGGGGAGCTGTTTTTT. Its protein product is CASSASSPGLANTGELFF.

The chain has TRBV5-1 and TRBJ2-7; D is perhaps TRBD1 or TRBD2 (5 bases each). V lost 0 bases and J lost 6, with 13 bases in between. CDR3 length: 14 residues. CDR1 is SGHRS, CDR2 YFSETQ, per germline. The CDR3 sequence is CASSLEGPIAEQYF. The CDR3 DNA is TGCGCCAGCAGCTTGGAGGGACCGATCGCCGAGCAGTACTTC.

This clonotype has just a few counts. The J gene is TRBJ2-7, the V gene TRBV12-5, with 9 nucleotides matching TRBD2. The CDR3 has 17 amino acids. J gave up 3 bases and V 8 bases, and 17 bases lay outside the gene matches. Germline loops: CDR1 LGHNT, CDR2 FRNRAP. The CDR3 region has the DNA TGTGCTAGTATCCCCGACCTGTCTAGCGGGGTCCGCTACGAGCAGTACTTC. It specifies CASIPDLSSGVRYEQYF.

This clonotype has a handful of counts. J is TRBJ2-5 and V is TRBV5-1; D call uncertain. Looked up from germline, CDR1 is SGHRS and CDR2 is YFSETQ. V was pared by 2 bases and J by 5 bases, with 16 bases between. CDR3 length: 15 residues. The chain's CDR3 is CASSLSSGGAETQYF. CDR3 sequence (DNA): TGCGCCAGCAGCTTAAGTTCGGGTGGAGCGGAGACCCAGTACTTC. Full variable domain (outside the CDR3, taken from reference TRBV5-1 and TRBJ2-5): KAGVTQTPRYLIKTRGQQVTLSCSPISGHRSVSWYQQTPGQGLQFLFEYFSETQRNKGNFPGRFSGRQFSNSRSEMNVSTLELGDSALYLCASSLSSGGAETQYFGPGTRLLVL.

This clonotype was recorded a few times. The V call is TRBV9, the J call TRBJ2-2; TRBD2 aligns across 7 bases. Germline CDR1 SGDLS, CDR2 YYNGEE. The J segment lost 4 bases and the V segment lost 2 bases, leaving 8 bases of the junction unmatched. The CDR3 is 16 amino acids. DNA of the CDR3: TGTGCCAGCAGCGTCGGACTAGTTTATAGCACCGGGGAGCTGTTTTTT. Translated, it gives CASSVGLVYSTGELFF.

This clonotype has more than one count but fewer than ten. This chain links TRBV6-2 or TRBV6-3 with TRBJ2-5, with 8 bases that match TRBD1. The CDR3 extends over 15 amino acids. CDR1 MNHEY and CDR2 SVGEGT come from the germline V gene. Trimming cost V 2 bases and J 2 bases; bases outside gene matches: 4. CDR3 region: CASSYPRTGQETQYF. The CDR3 coding sequence is TGTGCCAGCAGTTACCCGAGGACAGGGCAAGAGACCCAGTACTTC.

V is TRBV20-1 and J is TRBJ2-2; 7 nucleotides line up with TRBD2. There are 14 residues in the CDR3. The V gene's germline CDR1 is DFQATT and CDR2 SNEGSKA (reference sequence). Unmatched junction bases numbered 11, after V lost 6 bases and J lost 7 bases. In nucleotides, the CDR3 is TGCAGTGCCATAGGAAACACGGGAGGCGGGGAGCTGTTTTTT. It specifies CSAIGNTGGGELFF.

This clonotype came up a few times. This sequence joins TRBV6-2 or TRBV6-3 and TRBJ2-3, with TRBD2 matching 7 bases. CDR1 and CDR2 from the germline V gene are MNHEY and SVGEGT. The CDR3 extends over 19 amino acids. Trimming cost V 0 bases and J 5 bases; bases outside gene matches: 17. The CDR3 sequence is CASSYSIASAGIRRDTQYF. The CDR3 nucleotides read TGTGCCAGCAGTTACTCGATTGCTTCAGCGGGGATAAGGCGAGATACGCAGTATTTT.

This clonotype was detected ten times or more. The chain is built from TRBV5-5 and TRBJ1-5; unclear D gene. Trimming stripped 1 base from V and 6 bases from J, with 11 bases between. This CDR3 spans 14 amino acids. Germline V gene lookup returns CDR1 SGHKS and CDR2 YYEKEE (reference sequence). CDR3 protein: CASSLMPGGQPQHF. The CDR3 DNA is TGTGCCAGCAGCTTGATGCCCGGTGGTCAGCCCCAGCATTTT.

DNA of the CDR3: TGTGCCAGCAGCCTTTCCGGGACTACCTACGAGCAGTACTTC. It is translated as CASSLSGTTYEQYF. V and J are TRBV7-6 and TRBJ2-7, with 7 nucleotides matching TRBD2. Per the germline V gene, CDR1 is SGHVS and CDR2 is FNYEAQ. The CDR3 consists of 14 residues. The V and J ends lost 5 bases and 2 bases, in that order; junction bases with no gene match: 6.

This clonotype came up many times. The gene calls are TRBV12-3 or TRBV12-4 and TRBJ1-1; unclear D gene. With 3 bases removed from V and 0 bases from J, the gap between germline ends came to 17 bases. The CDR3 runs 17 residues. This chain's CDR3 is CASSFFRGKLMNTEAFF. CDR3 DNA: TGTGCCAGCAGTTTTTTCCGGGGAAAGCTCATGAACACTGAAGCTTTCTTT.

In this sample, this clonotype turned up a few times. V is TRBV27 and J is TRBJ1-5; D not resolved. V shed 5 bases and J shed 9 bases, with 14 bases lying between them. The CDR3 is 13 residues long. Germline CDR1 reads MNHEY; CDR2 reads SMNVEV (reference sequence). In DNA, the CDR3 is TGTGCCAGCAGTCCCTTCAACCTAGGGCCCCAGCATTTT. It codes for CASSPFNLGPQHF.

This clonotype showed up just a few times. J is TRBJ2-3 and V is TRBV12-3 or TRBV12-4; 10 nucleotides agree with TRBD2. V gave up 6 bases and J gave up 1 base; unmatched junction bases: 7. The CDR3 is made up of 16 amino acids. The CDR3 region has the DNA TGTGCCAGCAGACTCAGGGGGACTAGCGGCACAGATACGCAGTATTTT. Protein sequence: CASRLRGTSGTDTQYF.

A few counts support this clonotype. This sequence joins TRBV12-3 or TRBV12-4 and TRBJ1-2, with D unresolved. The V gene lost 3 bases and the J gene lost 8 bases, with 7 bases spanning the gap. This CDR3 is 11 amino acids long. DNA for the CDR3: TGTGCCAGCAGTTTCGGTGACGGCTACACCTTC. It codes for CASSFGDGYTF.

This clonotype was observed a handful of times. V gene TRBV2 combines with J gene TRBJ1-2; D call uncertain. This CDR3 is 14 amino acids long. V was cut by 2 bases and J by 5 bases, with 12 bases left in between. From germline, CDR1 is SNHLY and CDR2 FYNNEI. The CDR3, as DNA: TGTGCCAGCAGTGAACGCGTTCCCTCGTATGGCTACACCTTC. It specifies CASSERVPSYGYTF.

This clonotype came up many times. This rearrangement joins TRBV7-9 to TRBJ2-7; 7 nucleotides line up with TRBD1. Per the germline V gene, CDR1 is SEHNR and CDR2 is FQNEAQ (reference sequence). The V and J ends lost 4 bases and 3 bases, in that order; junction bases with no gene match: 6. The CDR3 runs 14 residues. The CDR3 protein is CASSYRGDGYEQYF. In DNA form, the CDR3 reads TGTGCCAGCAGCTACAGGGGTGATGGCTACGAGCAGTACTTC. Full variable domain (remainder filled in from reference TRBV7-9 and TRBJ2-7): DTGVSQNPRHKITKRGQNVTFRCDPISEHNRLYWYRQTLGQGPEFLTYFQNEAQLEKSRLLSDRFSAERPKGSFSTLEIQRTEQGDSAMYLCASSYRGDGYEQYFGPGTRLTVT.

This clonotype was counted once. The rearrangement joins TRBV7-2 to TRBJ1-5; D gene uncertain. The length of the CDR3 is 12 residues. The germline CDR1 and CDR2 sequences are SGHTA and FQGNSA. Trimming took 5 bases from V and 6 from J, leaving 8 bases between them. The CDR3 sequence: CASSPHSQPQHF. The CDR3 DNA reads as TGTGCCAGCAGCCCGCATTCTCAGCCCCAGCATTTT. Looking up the rest from reference TRBV7-2 and TRBJ1-5 gives the full variable domain: GAGVSQSPSNKVTEKGKDVELRCDPISGHTALYWYRQSLGQGLEFLIYFQGNSAPDKSGLPSDRFSAERTGGSVSTLTIQRTQQEDSAVYLCASSPHSQPQHFGDGTRLSIL.

The rearrangement uses TRBV20-1 and TRBJ1-5, with a possible D match to TRBD1 (5 bases). Germline values: CDR1 DFQATT, CDR2 SNEGSKA (reference sequence). V gave up 0 bases and J gave up 4 bases, with 16 bases separating them. The CDR3 has 16 amino acids. The CDR3 protein is CSARDRNRRDNQPQHF. The CDR3 DNA follows: TGCAGTGCTAGAGATCGAAACAGGAGGGATAATCAGCCCCAGCATTTT.

This clonotype turned up a few times. The gene calls are TRBV18 and TRBJ1-1; D gene unclear. Germline lookup yields CDR1 KGHSH and CDR2 LQKENI. This CDR3 is built from 11 residues. Trimming cost V 3 bases and J 5 bases, with 4 bases left between them. This chain's CDR3 is CASSPVTEAFF. CDR3 nucleotides: TGTGCCAGCTCACCCGTTACTGAAGCTTTCTTT.

This clonotype was observed a few times. The chain couples TRBV10-3 to TRBJ2-5; D not resolved. Germline V gene lookup returns CDR1 ENHRY and CDR2 SYGVKD. Deletions cut 2 bases from V and 5 bases from J, with 3 bases between. This CDR3 has 11 amino acids. The chain's CDR3 is CAISEGETQYF. For the CDR3, the DNA is TGTGCCATCAGTGAGGGGGAGACCCAGTACTTC.

This clonotype was seen ten or more times. The chain is built from TRBV29-1 and TRBJ2-3, with a tentative D call TRBD1 (9 bases). Looked up from germline, CDR1 is SQVTM and CDR2 is ANQGSEA. V lost 6 bases, J lost 9 bases, and 25 bases lay in between. CDR3 size: 15 residues. The CDR3 sequence: CSVVADAGGQGTQYF. The CDR3 DNA reads TGCAGCGTCGTTGCGGACGCGGGAGGACAGGGGACGCAGTATTTT.